A single sample gave rise to the 7 T cell receptor beta chains below, sequenced in a study of blood T cell repertoires in COVID-19. Assay: immunoSEQ multiplex PCR; the TCRdb copy retains only in-frame clones and omits some. The sample has approximately 90,000 clones; roughly 80% are singletons. What was sequenced was peripheral blood. These receptors originate from a human donor in a cohort sampled during active COVID-19.

The genes are TRBV2 and TRBJ1-2; D remains ambiguous. Trimming took off 7 bases at V and 8 bases at J, with 20 bases between the two ends. The CDR3 is 14 amino acids. Germline lookup yields CDR1 SNHLY and CDR2 FYNNEI. CDR3: CASNPEPHLGGYTF. CDR3 coding DNA: TGTGCCAGCAACCCCGAACCTCACCTCGGGGGCTACACCTTC.

The chain links TRBV29-1 to TRBJ2-1; no clear D. Germline V gene lookup returns CDR1 SQVTM and CDR2 ANQGSEA. The CDR3 length is 11 residues. The V gene lost 6 bases and the J gene lost 9 bases, with 12 bases spanning the gap. CDR3 protein: CSVTVTAEQFF. For the CDR3, the DNA is TGCAGCGTCACGGTGACTGCTGAGCAGTTCTTC.

The chain combines TRBV9 with TRBJ2-3; D is possibly TRBD2 (6 bases). The CDR3 covers 15 residues. The germline CDR1 and CDR2 sequences are SGDLS and YYNGEE. V was pared by 0 bases and J by 3 bases, with 11 bases between. Here the CDR3 reads CASSVAGVRTDTQYF. The CDR3 nucleotides are TGTGCCAGCAGCGTAGCGGGAGTGAGGACAGATACGCAGTATTTT.

The chain joins TRBV6-5 to TRBJ2-1; D unresolved. The V gene lost 2 bases and the J gene lost 5 bases, with 10 bases spanning the gap. The CDR3 is 14 residues long. Germline assignment: CDR1 MNHEY and CDR2 SVGAGI. The CDR3 here is CASSYPLAHNEQFF. CDR3 nucleotides: TGTGCCAGCAGTTACCCCCTTGCGCACAATGAGCAGTTCTTC.

The chain's CDR3 is CASSPDPDTGSPLHF. The CDR3, as DNA: TGTGCCAGCAGCCCGGATCCGGACACCGGGTCGCCCCTCCACTTT. The J gene is TRBJ1-6, the V gene TRBV5-4, with a possible D match to TRBD1 (5 bases). The germline gives CDR1 SGHNT, CDR2 YYREEE (reference sequence). This CDR3 region has 15 residues. V was pared by 4 bases and J by 13 bases, with 21 bases between.

CDR3 nucleotides: TGTGCCAGCAGCCGTTCTAGTCTCTATGGCTACACCTTC. It specifies CASSRSSLYGYTF. This rearrangement joins TRBV12-3 or TRBV12-4 to TRBJ1-2; D call uncertain. The CDR3 sequence is 13 residues long. V lost 6 bases, J lost 4 bases, and 12 bases lay in between.

The rearrangement uses TRBV5-5 and TRBJ1-4; 7 nucleotides match TRBD1. Unmatched junction bases numbered 8, after V lost 4 bases and J lost 5 bases. This CDR3 has 15 residues. Germline V gives CDR1 SGHKS, CDR2 YYEKEE (reference sequence). The CDR3 spells CASSPGQVGNEKLFF. The CDR3 DNA is TGTGCCAGCAGCCCCGGACAGGTGGGGAATGAAAAACTGTTTTTT.